This T cell receptor beta chain stems from a study of blood T cells in healthy people across ages. Study-wide context: Roughly one uniquely barcoded beta molecule per two T cells was captured.

The CDR3 extends over 12 amino acids. Per the germline V gene, CDR1 is SQVTM and CDR2 is ANQGSEA. Deletions cut 4 bases from V and 6 bases from J, with 9 bases between. Primed by a sample-barcoded 5' primer and a J-beta primer mix, a second PCR proceeded for roughly 6 to 12 cycles. Each cDNA was tagged by a template-switch adaptor containing 12 random nucleotides. TCRdb ran MiXCR on the 5' RACE reads and lists one entry per CDR3 protein. The sample holds some 1.5 million distinct CDR3 sequences, 28% seen once. This clonotype occurred a few times. This TCR came from a woman in her twenties or thirties in good health. This rearrangement joins TRBV29-1 to TRBJ1-4; no clear D. The sequenced sample was blood. Here the CDR3 DNA reads TGCAGCGTTGGATACACGGATGAAAAACTGTTTTTT. The encoded protein is CSVGYTDEKLFF.